These 5 T cell receptor beta chains came from one sample sequenced in a study of cytomegalovirus exposure and HLA in healthy donors. PCR was performed using 60 Vbeta and 13 Jbeta primers. Sequencing was performed with immunoSEQ multiplex PCR; in TCRdb, only in-frame clones are kept and a portion is missing. The data show 100,000 to 150,000 clones, around 70% seen once. Sequenced input: PBMCs. The receptors here all came from an older woman in good health and CMV-seropositive.

The sample holds one count of this clone. The rearrangement uses TRBV19 and TRBJ1-4; D remains unclear. Germline CDR1 LNHDA, CDR2 SQIVND (reference sequence). This CDR3 comprises 14 residues. With 9 bases removed from V and 0 bases from J, the gap between germline ends came to 11 bases. The CDR3: CASLPRATNEKLFF. The CDR3 coding sequence is TGTGCCAGCCTCCCCCGTGCAACTAATGAAAAACTGTTTTTT.

This chain joins TRBV11-2 and TRBJ2-1, with 7 bases that match TRBD1. Germline V gene data show CDR1 as SGHAT and CDR2 as FQNNGV. The ends lost 0 bases at V and 12 bases at J; junction bases unmatched: 5. CDR3 length equals 13 residues. CDR3 nucleotides: TGTGCCAGCAGCTTAGACAGGGGGACGGCGCAGTTCTTC. The encoded protein is CASSLDRGTAQFF.

The chain is built from TRBV2 and TRBJ1-6, with TRBD1 as a possible D gene (5 bases). V lost 6 bases and J lost 7, with 19 bases in between. This CDR3 is 16 amino acids long. Germline CDR1 and CDR2: SNHLY and FYNNEI. The CDR3 here is CASSPRYAGGNSPLHF. The CDR3 DNA sequence: TGTGCCAGCAGCCCACGGTACGCCGGGGGGAATTCACCCCTCCACTTT.

This sequence joins TRBV6-5 and TRBJ1-2; D might be TRBD1 (6 bases). The germline V gene has CDR1 MNHEY and CDR2 SVGAGI. Trimming removed 0 bases at V and 1 base at J, with 9 bases between. CDR3 length: 15 amino acids. CDR3 loop: CASSYSGAGNYGYTF. In nucleotides, the CDR3 is TGTGCCAGCAGTTACTCGGGGGCGGGTAACTATGGCTACACCTTC.

This chain uses TRBV11-2 with TRBJ1-2; tentative D call: TRBD1 (5 bases). The germline V gene has CDR1 SGHAT and CDR2 FQNNGV. This CDR3 has 15 residues. Trimming removed 3 bases from V and 7 bases from J, with 18 bases in between. The DNA for the CDR3 is TGTGCCAGCAGCTTCGACAGCCAGGCTTCTCTTGGCTACACCTTC. Translation gives CASSFDSQASLGYTF.